These T cell receptor beta chains were read from a single sample in a study of T cells in tuberculosis. Some clones are missing from TCRdb's copy, which holds only in-frame ones; the method was immunoSEQ multiplex PCR. This sample has about 23,000 clones; approximately 97% occur once, and the top ten carry 6.2%. Sequencing was performed on PBMCs. The receptors originated from a donor aged 10 to 29 with latent tuberculosis or without tuberculosis infection. Each CDR3 is given without its conserved first and last residue.

v_call	cdr3_aa
TRBV9	ASSVALTGTENGYQETQY
TRBV6-5	ASSKYTGLDEKLF
TRBV15	ATSRGAGYGYT
TRBV30	AWSSSGYQPQH
TRBV7-2	ASSPSPTGWPAEQY
TRBV7-2	ASSIRLAGASTDTQY
TRBV30	AWSRQGALGYT
TRBV5-5	ASIPLGGEQY
TRBV6-4	ASSDSGTGADTQY
TRBV28	ASVVSPDYGYT
TRBV9	ASSVGLDTIY
TRBV19	ASTPPDRALHEQF
TRBV30	AWSVGVNTEAF
TRBV5-8	ASSLGLAGTEQY
TRBV9	ASSATGELF
TRBV6-1	ASSEGRPYGDTQY
TRBV16	ASSQSIQGGAFLKQY
TRBV14	ASSPLAGGPYEQY
TRBV11-3	ASSLASRWNEQF
TRBV10-3	AISAGRDGLSYEQY
TRBV7-9	ASSLGAAGRTDTQY
TRBV9	ASHGTGGGTGDGYT
TRBV6-1	ASSEANTRDRNQF
TRBV6-5	ASSRDSKGFEQY
TRBV6-5	ASSYAEGYTEAF
TRBV28	ASSLLEWSGPSQQGEETQY
TRBV9	ASSVDSGNTEAF
TRBV19	ASSIQIRESTYNEQF
TRBV6-1	ASSASGTSAYEQY
TRBV2	ASGDLQGSNY
TRBV28	ASSPPLRGQWSSNQPQH
TRBV27	ASSPPPGGGPREQY
TRBV19	ASSDKGQDLAQPQH
TRBV12-5	ASGRITRYIQY
TRBV9	ASSAPGSLNTEAF